The rows below give T cell receptor beta chains drawn from one sample of a study of cytomegalovirus exposure and HLA in healthy donors. Clones were sequenced by immunoSEQ multiplex PCR, and TCRdb holds only the in-frame ones, with some missing. The table lists roughly 130,000 clones, about 74% of them singletons. What was sequenced was PBMCs. These receptors originate from a man aged 35 to 55 in good health and CMV-seropositive. The conserved cysteine and the conserved F or W are not part of the CDR3 here. Fields, in order: V gene, D gene, clone size, J gene, CDR3 protein. A D gene is named only where the DNA matches it firmly. Clone size is stated in some rows and not others, as once, few, many or a class when expanded.

>TRBV6-6|TRBD1|.|TRBJ1-2
ASRQQGTGYT
>TRBV13|TRBD1|.|TRBJ2-5
ASSLDRGRETQY
>TRBV6-1|TRBD1|.|TRBJ2-5
ASSDGQGARETQY
>TRBV5-4|.|.|TRBJ2-7
ASSKGSIYEQY
>TRBV28|TRBD1|.|TRBJ2-6
ASSTGQAGANVLT
>TRBV5-1|.|.|TRBJ1-1
ASSLTADTEAF
>TRBV18|.|few|TRBJ2-7
ASSLLGVAAISYEQY
>TRBV5-1|.|few|TRBJ2-7
ASSLPSTEQY
>TRBV14|.|.|TRBJ1-3
ASSQFVSGNTIY
>TRBV19|TRBD2|.|TRBJ2-1
ASMASGLNEQF
>TRBV9|TRBD2|.|TRBJ2-1
ASSPGTSGRYNEQF
>TRBV2|.|.|TRBJ2-2
ASSGRGSGELF
>TRBV6-1|.|few|TRBJ1-1
ASKESPEGTEAF
>TRBV14|.|.|TRBJ2-3
ASSQDRRGTDTQY
>TRBV18|.|.|TRBJ2-1
ASSPVYNEQF
>TRBV11-1|.|.|TRBJ2-2
ASSSYQDKNTGELF
>TRBV15|.|.|TRBJ1-4
ATSRARAGEKLF
>TRBV11-2|TRBD1|.|TRBJ1-1
ASSLTGLPEAF